This T cell receptor beta chain was obtained from a study of human T cells and chemical hapten exposure. Single cDNA molecules in the library carried unique molecular identifiers attached during preparation. TCRdb passed the RACE reads through MiXCR, listing each CDR3 protein once. The table lists some 360,000 distinct CDR3 sequences, 5.1% of them singletons. The time point denotes: pre-sensitization, week 0. As for treatment: therapeutic diphenylcyclopropenone sensitization with weekly scalp DPC. V lost 2 bases and J 8 bases, leaving 12 bases between the germline ends. Germline CDR1 and CDR2: MNHEY and SMNVEV (reference sequence). This CDR3 has 13 residues.

V and J are TRBV27 and TRBJ1-2; D not resolved. Sequencing used whole blood, obtained in connection with sensitization to the hapten diphenylcyclopropenone (DPC). This TCR derives from a woman in her 50s with alopecia areata. Some clones in this sample may be carry-over from other donors' samples. CDR3 in DNA: TGTGCCAGCAGTTTAGGCGAGGGCTTCGGCTACACCTTC. Translating gives CASSLGEGFGYTF.